Listed below are T cell receptor beta chains from one sample, sequenced in a study of T cell responses to AZD1222 COVID-19 vaccine. The data were produced by immunoSEQ multiplex PCR, yet TCRdb's version contains in-frame clones alone and is incomplete. The sample has about 97,000 clones; around 89% are singletons. The source was peripheral blood, collected on day 0 of AZD1222 vaccination. These receptors came from an adult in good health. CDR3s include the opening cysteine and the closing phenylalanine or tryptophan. The D gene is left open where the match is weak. Expanded clones get a size class; other rows say once, few or many, or leave the size out.

j_call,d_call,clone_size,v_call,cdr3_aa,cdr3_nt
TRBJ1-2,TRBD1,.,TRBV6-5,CARDRHYGYTF,TGTGCCAGGGACAGGCACTATGGCTACACCTTC
TRBJ1-2,TRBD1,.,TRBV5-4,CASSPSGGIGGYTF,TGTGCCAGCAGCCCCTCAGGGGGAATTGGTGGCTACACCTTC
TRBJ1-4,.,.,TRBV30,CACGQGTEKLFF,TGTGCCTGTGGCCAGGGCACCGAAAAACTGTTTTTT
TRBJ2-3,.,.,TRBV7-3,CASSPSRGGGTDTQYF,TGTGCCAGCAGCCCCAGTAGGGGGGGAGGAACAGATACGCAGTATTTT
TRBJ2-1,TRBD2,.,TRBV19,CASSIVVASGSDEQFF,TGTGCCAGTAGTATAGTCGTCGCTAGCGGGAGCGATGAGCAGTTCTTC
TRBJ1-4,.,.,TRBV12-3/TRBV12-4,CASSLSEKLFF,TGTGCCAGCAGTTTGAGTGAAAAACTGTTTTTT
TRBJ2-7,.,.,TRBV7-8,CASSSPWLGSSYEQYF,TGTGCCAGCAGCTCCCCCTGGCTGGGTAGCTCCTACGAGCAGTACTTC
TRBJ2-7,.,.,TRBV5-4,CASSLGTPGSPVGEQYF,TGTGCCAGCAGCTTGGGTACCCCGGGTAGCCCCGTTGGCGAGCAGTACTTC
TRBJ2-7,TRBD1,.,TRBV28,CASRETRQGGRYEQYF,TGTGCCAGCAGGGAGACGAGACAGGGGGGGCGATACGAGCAGTACTTC
TRBJ1-1,.,.,TRBV18,CASSPAGVETAFF,TGTGCCAGCTCACCAGCAGGGGTAGAGACAGCTTTCTTT
TRBJ2-3,.,.,TRBV12-3/TRBV12-4,CASRGTDTQYF,TGTGCCAGCAGGGGCACAGATACGCAGTATTTT
TRBJ2-7,TRBD1,.,TRBV15,CAPEGQGLFREQYF,TGTGCCCCAGAGGGACAGGGACTTTTTCGCGAGCAGTACTTC
TRBJ2-2,.,.,TRBV18,CASSPDLSTGELFF,TGTGCCAGCTCCCCTGACTTGAGCACCGGGGAGCTGTTTTTT
TRBJ2-1,TRBD1,.,TRBV10-3,CAIRITGTANEQFF,TGTGCCATCAGGATCACCGGGACAGCCAATGAGCAGTTCTTC
TRBJ1-5,TRBD1,.,TRBV6-2/TRBV6-3,CASSQDRDRRPQHF,TGTGCCAGCAGTCAGGACAGGGACAGACGGCCCCAGCATTTT
TRBJ1-2,TRBD1,once,TRBV15,CATSRAGGLGYGYTF,TGTGCCACCAGCAGAGCAGGGGGCCTTGGCTATGGCTACACCTTC
TRBJ1-1,.,.,TRBV6-2/TRBV6-3,CASSSYPSTEAFF,TGTGCCAGCAGTTCCTATCCCTCCACTGAAGCTTTCTTT
TRBJ2-6,TRBD1,.,TRBV28,CASRTTGAGANVLTF,TGTGCCAGCAGAACAACAGGGGCTGGGGCCAACGTCCTGACTTTC
TRBJ1-2,TRBD1,once,TRBV30,CAWSARDRGWSGYTF,TGTGCCTGGAGTGCCCGGGACAGGGGGTGGAGTGGCTACACCTTC
TRBJ2-2,.,.,TRBV9,CASSAKDKTNTGELFF,TGTGCCAGCAGCGCCAAGGACAAGACAAACACCGGGGAGCTGTTTTTT
TRBJ2-5,TRBD1,.,TRBV10-3,CAISITGDLVQETQYF,TGTGCCATCAGTATCACAGGGGACCTGGTCCAAGAGACCCAGTACTTC
TRBJ2-5,.,.,TRBV23-1,CARLREKETQYF,TGCGCCAGACTCAGGGAAAAAGAGACCCAGTACTTC
TRBJ1-5,.,.,TRBV4-2,CASSQDKSGTRRGQPQHF,TGTGCCAGCAGCCAAGATAAGTCGGGGACCCGTCGAGGGCAGCCCCAGCATTTT
TRBJ1-4,.,.,TRBV28,CASRFPGEATNEKLFF,TGTGCCAGCAGGTTTCCAGGGGAAGCAACTAATGAAAAACTGTTTTTT
TRBJ1-5,.,.,TRBV5-6,CASSLEHSNQPQHF,TGTGCCAGCAGCTTGGAACATAGCAATCAGCCCCAGCATTTT
TRBJ1-5,.,.,TRBV7-8,CASSPPDQPQHF,TGTGCCAGCAGCCCCCCCGACCAGCCCCAGCATTTT
TRBJ1-2,.,.,TRBV7-9,CASSLGDSYVYGYTF,TGTGCCAGCAGCTTAGGAGACAGCTACGTCTATGGCTACACCTTC
TRBJ1-1,.,.,TRBV29-1,CSAMNTEAFF,TGCAGCGCAATGAACACTGAAGCTTTCTTT
TRBJ2-3,TRBD1,.,TRBV5-1,CASSFGQGGTDTQYF,TGCGCCAGCAGCTTCGGACAGGGAGGCACAGATACGCAGTATTTT
TRBJ2-1,.,.,TRBV3-1/TRBV3-2,CASSWGVNEQFF,TGTGCCAGCAGCTGGGGGGTCAATGAGCAGTTCTTC
TRBJ1-5,.,.,TRBV6-2/TRBV6-3,CASSSRASYSNQPQHF,TGTGCCAGCAGTTCCAGAGCCAGTTATAGCAATCAGCCCCAGCATTTT
TRBJ2-5,.,.,TRBV11-2,CASSFYSIQETQYF,TGTGCCAGCAGCTTTTATAGCATCCAAGAGACCCAGTACTTC
TRBJ2-1,TRBD2,.,TRBV28,CASSTLAGGKNEQFF,TGTGCCAGCAGTACCCTAGCGGGAGGGAAGAATGAGCAGTTCTTC
TRBJ2-3,.,.,TRBV19,CASSMALTDTQYF,TGTGCCAGTAGTATGGCCTTGACAGATACGCAGTATTTT
TRBJ2-3,TRBD2,.,TRBV27,CASSRATGLAGGDTQYF,TGTGCCAGCAGTCGCGCGACGGGACTAGCGGGGGGTGATACGCAGTATTTT
TRBJ1-4,.,.,TRBV19,CASRTLSTRANEKLFF,TGTGCCAGTAGGACCCTATCGACACGAGCTAATGAAAAACTGTTTTTT
TRBJ1-4,.,.,TRBV4-1,CASSQDRGRVNEKLFF,TGCGCCAGCAGCCAAGATCGGGGACGGGTTAATGAAAAACTGTTTTTT
TRBJ2-1,TRBD2,.,TRBV2,CGSGTSGNNEQFF,TGTGGGAGTGGGACTAGCGGGAACAATGAGCAGTTCTTC
TRBJ1-5,.,.,TRBV1,CTSSHQGSQNSNQPQHF,TGCACCAGCAGCCACCAGGGTTCGCAGAATAGCAATCAGCCCCAGCATTTT
TRBJ1-1,.,.,TRBV5-4,CASSLEGGRRKNTEAFF,TGTGCCAGCAGCTTGGAAGGTGGCAGGCGCAAGAACACTGAAGCTTTCTTT
TRBJ1-3,TRBD1,once,TRBV7-8,CASSQGGLSGNTIYF,TGTGCCAGCAGCCAAGGGGGCCTCTCTGGAAACACCATATATTTT
TRBJ1-6,TRBD1,.,TRBV28,CASRGRGLSRNSPLHF,TGTGCCAGCAGGGGAAGGGGGCTATCGAGGAATTCACCCCTCCACTTT
TRBJ2-1,TRBD1,once,TRBV28,CASGTAYNEQFF,TGTGCCAGCGGGACAGCCTACAATGAGCAGTTCTTC
TRBJ2-7,TRBD1,.,TRBV27,CASSLRTGDLSYEQYF,TGTGCCAGCAGTCTCCGGACAGGGGACTTAAGTTACGAGCAGTACTTC
TRBJ1-4,.,.,TRBV7-6,CASSLTGGANEKLFF,TGTGCCAGCAGCTTAACGGGGGGAGCTAATGAAAAACTGTTTTTT
TRBJ2-7,.,.,TRBV15,CATSRDTMAGTHYEQYF,TGTGCCACCAGCAGAGACACGATGGCCGGGACGCACTACGAGCAGTACTTC